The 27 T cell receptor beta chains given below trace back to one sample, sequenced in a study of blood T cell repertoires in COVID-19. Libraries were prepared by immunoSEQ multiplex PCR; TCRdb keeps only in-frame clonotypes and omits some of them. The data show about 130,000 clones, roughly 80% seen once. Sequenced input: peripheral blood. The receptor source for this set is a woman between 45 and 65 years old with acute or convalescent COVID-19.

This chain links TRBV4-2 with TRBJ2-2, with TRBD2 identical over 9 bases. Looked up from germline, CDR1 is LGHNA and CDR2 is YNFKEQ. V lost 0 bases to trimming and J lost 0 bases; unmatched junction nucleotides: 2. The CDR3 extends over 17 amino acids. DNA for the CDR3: TGTGCCAGCAGCCAAGAACTAGCGGGTGCGAACACCGGGGAGCTGTTTTTT. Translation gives CASSQELAGANTGELFF.

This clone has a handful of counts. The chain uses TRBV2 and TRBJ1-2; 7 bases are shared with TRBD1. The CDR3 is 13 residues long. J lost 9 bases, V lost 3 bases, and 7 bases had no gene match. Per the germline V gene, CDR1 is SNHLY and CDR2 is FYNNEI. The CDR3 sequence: CASSDIGGDRYTF. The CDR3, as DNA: TGTGCCAGCAGTGATATAGGGGGCGATCGCTACACCTTC.

The CDR3 bases are TGTGCCAGTAGCCAACGGACAGGGCAAAGGAACACTGAAGCTTTCTTT. It translates to CASSQRTGQRNTEAFF. V usage is TRBV19 and J usage is TRBJ1-1; 8 nucleotides align to TRBD1. Germline V CDR1 and CDR2: LNHDA, SQIVND (reference sequence). V shed 6 bases and J 1 base; nucleotides not matched to a gene: 10. This CDR3 contains 16 residues.

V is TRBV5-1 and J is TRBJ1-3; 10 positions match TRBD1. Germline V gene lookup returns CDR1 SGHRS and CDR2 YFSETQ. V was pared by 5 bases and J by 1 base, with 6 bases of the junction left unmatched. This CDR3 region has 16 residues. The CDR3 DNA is TGCGCCAGCAGGCCCGGACAGGGGGAATCTGGAAACACCATATATTTT. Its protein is CASRPGQGESGNTIYF.

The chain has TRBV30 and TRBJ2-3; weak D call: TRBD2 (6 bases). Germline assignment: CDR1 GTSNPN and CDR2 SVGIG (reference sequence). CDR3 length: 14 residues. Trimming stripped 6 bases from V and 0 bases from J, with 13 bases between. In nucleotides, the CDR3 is TGTGCCTGTGGTGGGGGGACTAGCACAGATACGCAGTATTTT. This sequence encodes CACGGGTSTDTQYF.

In DNA form, the CDR3 reads TGTGCCAGCAGCCCGTCGACAGGGCCCTGGAATGAGCAGTTCTTC. This codes for CASSPSTGPWNEQFF. The chain joins TRBV7-9 to TRBJ2-1; TRBD1 aligns across 7 bases. Unmatched junction bases numbered 11, after V lost 5 bases and J lost 7 bases. Germline V gives CDR1 SEHNR, CDR2 FQNEAQ (reference sequence). The CDR3 spans 15 residues.

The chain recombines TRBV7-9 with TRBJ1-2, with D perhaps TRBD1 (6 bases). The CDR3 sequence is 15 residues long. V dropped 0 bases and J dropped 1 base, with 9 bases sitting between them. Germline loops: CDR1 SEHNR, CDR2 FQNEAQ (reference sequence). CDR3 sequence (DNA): TGTGCCAGCAGCTTAGCGGGGGCCATTAACTATGGCTACACCTTC. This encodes CASSLAGAINYGYTF.

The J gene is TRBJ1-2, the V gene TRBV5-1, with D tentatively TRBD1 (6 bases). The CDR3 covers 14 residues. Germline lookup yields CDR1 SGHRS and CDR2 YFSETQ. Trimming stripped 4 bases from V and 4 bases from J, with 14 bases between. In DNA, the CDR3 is TGCGCCAGCAGCCATACAGGGACCTCCTATGGCTACACCTTC. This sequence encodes CASSHTGTSYGYTF.

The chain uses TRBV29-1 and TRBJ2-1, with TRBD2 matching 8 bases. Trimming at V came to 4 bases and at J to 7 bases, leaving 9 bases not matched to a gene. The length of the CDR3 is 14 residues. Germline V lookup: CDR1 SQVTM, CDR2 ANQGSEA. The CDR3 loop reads CSVGTGGPINEQFF. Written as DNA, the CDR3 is TGCAGCGTTGGAACGGGGGGGCCAATAAATGAGCAGTTCTTC.

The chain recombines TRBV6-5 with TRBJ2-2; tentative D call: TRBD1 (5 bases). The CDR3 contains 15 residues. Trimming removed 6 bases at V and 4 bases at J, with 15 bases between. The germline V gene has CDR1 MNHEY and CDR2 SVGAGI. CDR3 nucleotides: TGTGCCAGCAGCGGTCAGGGTATCTCCACCGGGGAGCTGTTTTTT. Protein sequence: CASSGQGISTGELFF.

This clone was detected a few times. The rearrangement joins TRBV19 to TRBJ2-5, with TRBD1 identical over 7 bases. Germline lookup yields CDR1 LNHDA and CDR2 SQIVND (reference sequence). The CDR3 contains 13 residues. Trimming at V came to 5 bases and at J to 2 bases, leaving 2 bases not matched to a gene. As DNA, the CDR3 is TGTGCCAGTAGTGGGACAGCGCAAGAGACCCAGTACTTC. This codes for CASSGTAQETQYF.

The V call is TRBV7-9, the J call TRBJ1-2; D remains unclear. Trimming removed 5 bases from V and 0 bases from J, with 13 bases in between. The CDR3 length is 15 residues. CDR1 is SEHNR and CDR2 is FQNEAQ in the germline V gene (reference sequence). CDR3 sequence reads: CASSQAASANYGYTF. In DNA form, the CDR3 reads TGTGCCAGCAGCCAAGCGGCGTCGGCTAACTATGGCTACACCTTC. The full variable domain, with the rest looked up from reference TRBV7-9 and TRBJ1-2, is DTGVSQNPRHKITKRGQNVTFRCDPISEHNRLYWYRQTLGQGPEFLTYFQNEAQLEKSRLLSDRFSAERPKGSFSTLEIQRTEQGDSAMYLCASSQAASANYGYTFGSGTRLTVV.

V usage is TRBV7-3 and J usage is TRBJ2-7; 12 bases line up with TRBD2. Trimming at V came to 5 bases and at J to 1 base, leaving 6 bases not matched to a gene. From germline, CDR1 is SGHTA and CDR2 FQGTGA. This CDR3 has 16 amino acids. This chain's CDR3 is CASSPGLAGSSYEQYF. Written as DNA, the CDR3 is TGTGCCAGCAGCCCAGGACTAGCGGGGTCTTCCTACGAGCAGTACTTC.

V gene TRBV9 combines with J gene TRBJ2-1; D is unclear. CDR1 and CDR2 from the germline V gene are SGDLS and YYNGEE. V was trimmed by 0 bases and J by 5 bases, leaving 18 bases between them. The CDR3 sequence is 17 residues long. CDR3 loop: CASSVGSVAGKDNEQFF. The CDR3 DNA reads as TGTGCCAGCAGCGTAGGTTCGGTGGCAGGCAAGGACAATGAGCAGTTCTTC.

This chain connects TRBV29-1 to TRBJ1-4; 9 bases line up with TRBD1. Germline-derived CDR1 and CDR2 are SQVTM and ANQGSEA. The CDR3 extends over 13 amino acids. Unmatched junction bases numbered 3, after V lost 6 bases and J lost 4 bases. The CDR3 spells CSVMTGGNEKLFF. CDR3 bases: TGCAGCGTCATGACAGGGGGTAATGAAAAACTGTTTTTT.

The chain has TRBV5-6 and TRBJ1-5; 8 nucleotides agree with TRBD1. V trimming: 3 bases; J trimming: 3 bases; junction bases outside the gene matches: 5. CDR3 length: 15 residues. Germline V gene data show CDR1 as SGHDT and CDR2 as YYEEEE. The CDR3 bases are TGTGCCAGCAGCTCGAGGGACAGGCACAATCAGCCCCAGCATTTT. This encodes CASSSRDRHNQPQHF.

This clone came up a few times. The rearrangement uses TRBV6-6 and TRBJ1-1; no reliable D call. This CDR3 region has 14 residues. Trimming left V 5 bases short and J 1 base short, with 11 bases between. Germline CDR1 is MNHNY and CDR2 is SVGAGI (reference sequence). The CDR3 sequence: CASSNPRRNTEAFF. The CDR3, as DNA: TGTGCCAGCAGTAACCCTAGACGGAACACTGAAGCTTTCTTT.

CDR3 in amino acids: CASSQGSGANYGYTF. In nucleotides, the CDR3 is TGTGCCAGCAGCCAAGGATCAGGGGCTAACTATGGCTACACCTTC. The chain uses TRBV3-1 (or the pseudogene TRBV3-2) and TRBJ1-2, with D perhaps TRBD1 (6 bases). The CDR3 length is 15 residues. Germline V gene data show CDR1 as LGHDT and CDR2 as YNNKEL (reference sequence). Trimming pared 1 base from V and 0 bases from J, leaving 9 bases between.

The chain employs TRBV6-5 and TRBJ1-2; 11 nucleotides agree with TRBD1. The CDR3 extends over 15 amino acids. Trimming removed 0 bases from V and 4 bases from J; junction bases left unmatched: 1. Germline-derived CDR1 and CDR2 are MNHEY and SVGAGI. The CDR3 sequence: CASSYSGTGGYGYTF. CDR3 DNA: TGTGCCAGCAGTTACTCTGGGACAGGGGGCTATGGCTACACCTTC.

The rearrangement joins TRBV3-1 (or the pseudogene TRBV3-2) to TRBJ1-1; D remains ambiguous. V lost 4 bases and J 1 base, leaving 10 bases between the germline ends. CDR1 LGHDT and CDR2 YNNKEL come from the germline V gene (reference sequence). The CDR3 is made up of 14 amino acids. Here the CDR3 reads CASSPDGRNTEAFF. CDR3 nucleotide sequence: TGTGCCAGCAGCCCCGACGGGAGGAACACTGAAGCTTTCTTT.

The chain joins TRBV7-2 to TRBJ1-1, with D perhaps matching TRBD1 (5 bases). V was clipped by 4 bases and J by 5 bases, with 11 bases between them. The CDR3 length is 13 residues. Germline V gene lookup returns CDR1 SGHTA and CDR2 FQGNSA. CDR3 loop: CASSSLGGTEAFF. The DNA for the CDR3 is TGTGCCAGCAGCTCATTGGGGGGTACTGAAGCTTTCTTT.

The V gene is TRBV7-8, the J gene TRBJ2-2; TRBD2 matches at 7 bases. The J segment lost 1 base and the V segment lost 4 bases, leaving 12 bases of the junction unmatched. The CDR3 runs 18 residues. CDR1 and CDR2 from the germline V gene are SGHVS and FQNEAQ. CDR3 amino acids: CASSSRLIGGLNTGELFF. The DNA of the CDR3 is TGTGCCAGCAGCTCCCGACTGATCGGGGGGTTGAACACCGGGGAGCTGTTTTTT.

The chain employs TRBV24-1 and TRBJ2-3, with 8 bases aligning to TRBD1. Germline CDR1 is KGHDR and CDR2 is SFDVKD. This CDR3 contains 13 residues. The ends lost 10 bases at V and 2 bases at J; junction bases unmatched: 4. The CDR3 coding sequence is TGTGCCACTAGGACAGGGAACACAGATACGCAGTATTTT. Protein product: CATRTGNTDTQYF.

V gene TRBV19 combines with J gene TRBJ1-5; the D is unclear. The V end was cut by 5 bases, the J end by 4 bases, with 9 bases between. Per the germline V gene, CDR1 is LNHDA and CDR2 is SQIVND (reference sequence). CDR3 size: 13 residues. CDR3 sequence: CASSPIENQPQHF. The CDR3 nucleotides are TGTGCCAGTAGTCCCATAGAGAATCAGCCCCAGCATTTT.

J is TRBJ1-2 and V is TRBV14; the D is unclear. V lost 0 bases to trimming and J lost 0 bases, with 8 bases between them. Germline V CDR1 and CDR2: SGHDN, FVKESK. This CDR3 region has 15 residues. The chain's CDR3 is CASSQDIVANYGYTF. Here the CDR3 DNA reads TGTGCCAGCAGCCAAGATATCGTAGCTAACTATGGCTACACCTTC.

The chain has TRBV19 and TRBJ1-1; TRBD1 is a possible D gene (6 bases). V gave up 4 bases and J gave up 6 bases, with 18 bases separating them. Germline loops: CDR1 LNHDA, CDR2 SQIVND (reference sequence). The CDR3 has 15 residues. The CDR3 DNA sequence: TGTGCCAGTAGTACAACCCAGAGGGGGGGATCTGAAGCTTTCTTT. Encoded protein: CASSTTQRGGSEAFF.

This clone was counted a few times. CDR3 sequence (DNA): TGTGCCAGCAGCCGGTACTCTGGAAACACCATATATTTT. This encodes CASSRYSGNTIYF. The genes are TRBV12-3 or TRBV12-4 and TRBJ1-3, with unresolved D. The CDR3 totals 13 residues. V dropped 6 bases and J dropped 0 bases, with 6 bases sitting between them.